The sequence of this TCR beta chain was determined in a study of technical replicates of blood from several donors (dated by TCRdb to 2016 to 2017). From the cysteine up to the phenylalanine, the CDR3 has a length of 14 residues. The only DNA kept is the CDR3, 42 bases in frame from the first base. According to the germline V gene, CDR1 reads SQVTM and CDR2 reads ANQGSEA. V trim: 0 bases; J trim: 7 bases; unmatched bases: 9. About this clone: Its recognized antigen is unknown. Qualities for individual bases were not recorded, and no much larger clone is one base off.

Receptors were amplified or captured by the immunoSEQ multiplex PCR assay. TCRdb re-hosts the immuneACCESS table, in-frame sequences only. Its copies lack some clones; in the studies checked, an unresolved V gene accounts for under half of them, and the cause for the rest is not known. This sample holds about 68,000 clones; under 98% were observed only once. The leading ten clones occupy about 0.28% of the sample. The origin of this receptor is a human donor in good health. The sequenced sample was T cells isolated from PBMCs. Recombination linked TRBV29-1 to TRBJ2-7; the central 7 bases match TRBD1. The sequence in DNA is TGCAGCGTTGAAGAGAGGATACAGGGGCAGGAGCAGTACTTC. Its translation reads: CSVEERIQGQEQYF.